A single sample gave rise to the 32 T cell receptor beta chains below, sequenced in a study of regulatory T cells in long-lasting Graves disease. Building of the TCR beta libraries involved iRepertoire HTBI primers and Arm-PCR of CDR3 regions. TCRdb ran MiXCR on the multiplex PCR reads and lists one entry per CDR3 protein. The sample shows 400,000 to 500,000 distinct CDR3 sequences, 22% of them seen only once. Time point described: persistent/refractory GD, antithyroid drugs over 5 years with positive TRAb. From PBMCs, RNA was extracted and then used to make the TCR library. Sequencing used peripheral blood mononuclear cells (PBMCs), obtained when the disease was refractory, from a patient treated with antithyroid drugs. These receptors were collected from a female donor with Graves disease.

This clonotype came up many times. The J gene is TRBJ2-2, the V gene TRBV28; 15 nucleotides agree with TRBD2. Looked up from germline, CDR1 is MDHEN and CDR2 is SYDVKM. The ends lost 3 bases at V and 4 bases at J; junction bases unmatched: 12. The CDR3 has 20 residues. The DNA for the CDR3 is TGTGCCAGCAGTTTCGGACTAGCGGGGGGGCGGCAGTGGGGCACCGGGGAGCTGTTTTTT. The encoded protein is CASSFGLAGGRQWGTGELFF.

For this clonotype: Sequence at one end of the junction differs from germline and may be a read error. J is TRBJ2-5 and V is TRBV28; 8 nucleotides agree with TRBD1. The germline V gene encodes CDR1 MDHEN and CDR2 SYDVKM. CDR3 length equals 15 residues. Here the CDR3 DNA reads TGTGCCAGCAGTTCCCCGGGACAGGTGTCAGAGACCCAGCACTTC. Translating it yields CASSSPGQVSETQHF.

The chain carries TRBV9 and TRBJ2-2; possibly TRBD2 for D (6 bases). Per the germline V gene, CDR1 is SGDLS and CDR2 is YYNGEE. Trimming stripped 2 bases from V and 4 bases from J, with 18 bases between. CDR3 length: 17 amino acids. The CDR3 DNA follows: TGTGCCAGCAGCGTCGGCGCGGCGGGATACATCACCGGGGAGCTGTTTTTT. Its translation is CASSVGAAGYITGELFF.

On this clonotype: This is likely an artifact of a read error, given a far larger clone one base away. V is TRBV13 and J is TRBJ2-3; a possible D gene is TRBD1 (6 bases). The better agreement between TRBJ2-5 and the DNA end casts doubt on the J call. The CDR3 spans 14 residues. Germline V lookup: CDR1 PRHDT, CDR2 FYEKMQ (reference sequence). CDR3 amino acids: CASSPQGGKGTQYF. Here the CDR3 DNA reads TGTGCCAGCAGCCCACAGGGTGGGAAAGGGACCCAGTACTTC.

The chain couples TRBV19 to TRBJ1-2, with TRBD1 as a possible D gene (6 bases). The V and J ends lost 11 bases and 3 bases respectively, with 22 bases between them. The CDR3 covers 15 residues. Germline assignment: CDR1 LNHDA and CDR2 SQIVND (reference sequence). In DNA form, the CDR3 reads TGTGCCCACATGATCCAACAGGGACCCTACTATGGCTACACCTTC. It yields the protein CAHMIQQGPYYGYTF.

This clonotype was recorded many times. The J gene is TRBJ2-5, the V gene TRBV11-3; D is possibly TRBD1 (6 bases). Germline CDR1 and CDR2: SGHNT and YENEEA. The CDR3 is made up of 15 amino acids. Trimming took 4 bases from V and 1 from J, leaving 13 bases between them. DNA of the CDR3: TGTGCCAGCAGCTCGAACCGGGACACCCAAGAGACCCAGTACTTC. It yields the protein CASSSNRDTQETQYF.

V is TRBV7-2 and J is TRBJ1-1; no firm D call. The V gene's germline CDR1 is SGHTA and CDR2 FQGNSA. This CDR3 region has 14 residues. V was clipped by 5 bases and J by 1 base, with 11 bases between them. The CDR3 coding sequence is TGTGCCAGCAGCCCGAAGACGGGGAACACTGAAGCTTTCTTT. Residues: CASSPKTGNTEAFF.

This clonotype was seen only once. This chain joins TRBV30 and TRBJ2-1; 7 nucleotides align to TRBD1. CDR3 length: 11 residues. CDR1 and CDR2 (germline): GTSNPN, SVGIG (reference sequence). With 8 bases clipped from V and 6 bases from J, the junction kept 4 bases outside the gene matches. Written as DNA, the CDR3 is TGTGCCATGGACAGGTTCAATGAGCAGTTCTTC. Its protein product is CAMDRFNEQFF.

This clonotype was counted at least ten times. This chain joins TRBV12-3 or TRBV12-4 and TRBJ1-5; the D gene is possibly TRBD1 (5 bases). The length of the CDR3 is 15 residues. Trimming pared 4 bases from V and 4 bases from J, leaving 14 bases between. CDR3 nucleotides: TGTGCCAGCAGTTATGAGCGAGGGGCTAATCAGCCCCAGCATTTT. Translating it yields CASSYERGANQPQHF.

This clonotype occurred a few times. V gene TRBV6-1 combines with J gene TRBJ2-7, with D possibly being TRBD2 (6 bases). The CDR3 has 11 residues. Germline CDR1 reads MNHNS; CDR2 reads SASEGT. The ends were cut back, 10 bases at V and 9 bases at J, with 16 bases in the middle. The CDR3 loop reads CATGRGRRQYF. In DNA, the CDR3 is TGTGCCACCGGGCGGGGAAGACGGCAGTACTTC.

V usage is TRBV18 and J usage is TRBJ1-6; possibly TRBD1 for D (6 bases). The CDR3 has 15 residues. Per the germline V gene, CDR1 is KGHSH and CDR2 is LQKENI. V lost 3 bases and J 7 bases, leaving 13 bases between the germline ends. The chain's CDR3 is CASSPARTDNSPLHF. As DNA, the CDR3 is TGTGCCAGCTCACCCGCGCGGACAGACAATTCACCCCTCCACTTT.

This clonotype was seen at least ten times. This chain joins TRBV28 and TRBJ2-5, with 11 bases matching TRBD2. The CDR3 has 18 residues. J lost 4 bases, V lost 3 bases, and 13 bases had no gene match. From germline, CDR1 is MDHEN and CDR2 SYDVKM. The CDR3 sequence is CASSFPLFSGRAGETQYF. CDR3 nucleotide sequence: TGTGCCAGCAGTTTTCCCCTCTTTAGCGGGAGGGCAGGAGAGACCCAGTACTTC.

This clonotype was detected only a few times. The chain uses TRBV11-2 and TRBJ1-5; no firm D call. V was cut by 2 bases and J by 6 bases, with 8 bases left in between. CDR3 length: 13 residues. Germline assignment: CDR1 SGHAT and CDR2 FQNNGV. CDR3 protein: CASSLKEFQPQHF. The CDR3 DNA reads TGTGCCAGCAGCTTAAAAGAGTTTCAGCCCCAGCATTTT.

A note on this clonotype: A single base separates this from a much larger clone, so it may be a read error. The V gene is TRBV27, the J gene TRBJ2-5; D may correspond to TRBD1 or TRBD2 (7 bases each). The CDR3 totals 15 residues. V shed 5 bases and J shed 1 base, with 14 bases lying between them. CDR1 and CDR2 from the germline V gene are MNHEY and SMNVEV (reference sequence). CDR3 nucleotide sequence: TGTGCCAGCAGTCTCCTCAGGGGGGGCCAAGAGACCCAGTACTTC. Protein sequence: CASSLLRGGQETQYF.

The table lists this clonotype with many counts. This chain links TRBV6-1 with TRBJ1-5; the D is unclear. Germline loops: CDR1 MNHNS, CDR2 SASEGT. The length of the CDR3 is 13 residues. V lost 6 bases, J lost 9 bases, and 15 bases lay in between. Written as DNA, the CDR3 is TGTGCCAGCAGATCTGCTAACGGGAGGCCCCAGCATTTT. Translated, it gives CASRSANGRPQHF.

This clonotype was counted many times. V gene TRBV2 combines with J gene TRBJ1-6; no definite D call. Germline V gene sequence: CDR1 SNHLY, CDR2 FYNNEI. The CDR3 runs to 14 residues. Trimming took 0 bases from V and 13 from J, leaving 13 bases between them. The CDR3 DNA reads as TGTGCCAGCAGTGAAGCACCCCGACCACTCCCCCTCCACTTT. This encodes CASSEAPRPLPLHF.

This clonotype was seen at least ten times. The chain joins TRBV6-1 to TRBJ1-5; 7 bases align to TRBD1. CDR3 length: 17 amino acids. Germline CDR1 MNHNS, CDR2 SASEGT. After removal of 8 bases from V and 2 bases from J, the junction contained 15 bases not matched to a gene. The CDR3 DNA reads as TGTGCCAGCCTTAGACAGGGTGGTGTATTTGGCAATCAGCCCCAGCATTTT. It translates to CASLRQGGVFGNQPQHF.

This clonotype was counted ten times or more. CDR3 sequence: CAWSWSDEKLFF. The CDR3 DNA reads as TGTGCCTGGAGTTGGTCCGATGAAAAACTGTTTTTT. The rearrangement joins TRBV30 to TRBJ1-4, with D uncertain. V was shortened by 2 bases and J by 6 bases, with 7 bases between the two germline ends. Looked up from germline, CDR1 is GTSNPN and CDR2 is SVGIG (reference sequence). The CDR3 runs 12 residues.

This clonotype showed up many times. This chain connects TRBV28 to TRBJ2-7; D is ambiguous. The CDR3 consists of 15 residues. The germline V gene encodes CDR1 MDHEN and CDR2 SYDVKM. V was shortened by 5 bases and J by 2 bases, with 16 bases between the two germline ends. For the CDR3, the DNA is TGTGCCAGCAGTCCCCTCTCCTCCCGGGCCTACGAGCAGTACTTC. This sequence encodes CASSPLSSRAYEQYF.

V and J are TRBV7-3 and TRBJ2-1, with 9 bases fitting TRBD2. This CDR3 region has 16 residues. Germline V gives CDR1 SGHTA, CDR2 FQGTGA. Losses at the gene ends were 4 bases for V and 1 base for J; bases not matched to a gene: 5. CDR3 protein: CASSSLAGTSYNEQFF. CDR3 nucleotide sequence: TGTGCCAGCAGCTCACTAGCGGGTACGTCCTACAATGAGCAGTTCTTC.

CDR3 residues: CASRRLLGEETQYF. For the CDR3, the DNA is TGTGCCAGCAGGCGACTCCTGGGGGAGGAGACCCAGTACTTC. This chain uses TRBV6-1 with TRBJ2-5, with D perhaps given as TRBD1 or TRBD2 (5 bases each). CDR3 size: 14 residues. V was cut by 6 bases and J by 5 bases, with 16 bases left in between. Germline-derived CDR1 and CDR2 are MNHNS and SASEGT.

In its sample, this clonotype was seen many times. This sequence joins TRBV5-1 and TRBJ2-7; 9 bases agree with TRBD1. CDR1 is SGHRS, CDR2 YFSETQ, per germline. After removal of 5 bases from V and 4 bases from J, the junction contained 7 bases not matched to a gene. The CDR3 has 14 residues. CDR3 sequence: CASRNPGQGYEQYF. The CDR3 DNA is TGCGCCAGCAGAAATCCGGGACAGGGTTACGAGCAGTACTTC. Complete variable domain (other parts from reference TRBV5-1 and TRBJ2-7): KAGVTQTPRYLIKTRGQQVTLSCSPISGHRSVSWYQQTPGQGLQFLFEYFSETQRNKGNFPGRFSGRQFSNSRSEMNVSTLELGDSALYLCASRNPGQGYEQYFGPGTRLTVT.

The chain has TRBV30 and TRBJ1-1, with TRBD1 as a possible D gene (6 bases). V was clipped by 3 bases and J by 3 bases, with 11 bases between them. The CDR3 is 13 residues long. Germline assignment: CDR1 GTSNPN and CDR2 SVGIG (reference sequence). CDR3 bases: TGTGCCTGGAGCGGACAGAGGGACACTGAAGCTTTCTTT. Translation: CAWSGQRDTEAFF.

The V and J genes are TRBV4-1 and TRBJ1-5; D is possibly TRBD1 (5 bases). The germline gives CDR1 MGHRA, CDR2 YSYEKL. The CDR3 totals 17 residues. Trimming took 0 bases from V and 0 from J, leaving 12 bases between them. The CDR3 DNA sequence: TGCGCCAGCAGCCAAGATCCAGGGCAATATAGCAATCAGCCCCAGCATTTT. This encodes CASSQDPGQYSNQPQHF.

The chain has TRBV20-1 and TRBJ2-7; maybe TRBD2 (6 bases). The CDR3 runs 15 residues. The germline V and J ends were trimmed by 6 bases and 2 bases, with 20 bases remaining between them. The germline V gene encodes CDR1 DFQATT and CDR2 SNEGSKA (reference sequence). This chain's CDR3 is CSARRPGDLTYEQYF. The DNA of the CDR3 is TGCAGTGCAAGAAGGCCGGGGGACTTAACCTACGAGCAGTACTTC.

V and J are TRBV29-1 and TRBJ2-2; tentative D call: TRBD1 (7 bases). The germline V gene has CDR1 SQVTM and CDR2 ANQGSEA. The V gene lost 5 bases and the J gene lost 5 bases, with 12 bases spanning the gap. The CDR3 covers 13 residues. The CDR3 bases are TGCAGCGTTACCCCAGGGGGGACCGGGGAGCTGTTTTTT. Translated, it gives CSVTPGGTGELFF.

The rearrangement links TRBV19 to TRBJ1-6; D unresolved. Trimming took off 4 bases at V and 8 bases at J, with 9 bases between the two ends. There are 13 residues in the CDR3. The germline CDR1 and CDR2 sequences are LNHDA and SQIVND (reference sequence). CDR3 in amino acids: CASSSLEDSPLHF. The CDR3, as DNA: TGTGCCAGTAGTAGCCTCGAGGATTCACCCCTCCACTTT.

This clonotype was seen only a few times. This chain connects TRBV19 to TRBJ2-7, with 10 bases aligning to TRBD2. The CDR3 sequence is 15 residues long. Germline V CDR1 and CDR2: LNHDA, SQIVND (reference sequence). The trim removed 4 bases at V and 7 bases at J, leaving 10 bases unmatched. In nucleotides, the CDR3 is TGTGCCAGTAGTACCTCTAGCGGGAGAAAAGGAGAGCAGTACTTC. Its translation: CASSTSSGRKGEQYF. The entire variable domain, with the rest obtained from reference TRBV19 and TRBJ2-7, is as follows: DGGITQSPKYLFRKEGQNVTLSCEQNLNHDAMYWYRQDPGQGLRLIYYSQIVNDFQKGDIAEGYSVSREKKESFPLTVTSAQKNPTAFYLCASSTSSGRKGEQYFGPGTRLTVT.

The sample holds many counts of this clonotype. The chain combines TRBV12-3 or TRBV12-4 with TRBJ1-2; 10 positions match TRBD1. The CDR3 sequence is 14 residues long. The J segment lost 2 bases and the V segment lost 6 bases, leaving 3 bases of the junction unmatched. In DNA form, the CDR3 reads TGTGCCAGCAGCCGACAGGGGGCCAACTATGGCTACACCTTC. Translated, it gives CASSRQGANYGYTF.

With regard to this clonotype: An end of the junction does not agree with germline; a read error may underlie this. The rearrangement uses TRBV5-1 and TRBJ1-2; 9 nucleotides line up with TRBD1. The CDR3 is 16 residues long. In germline, CDR1 is SGHRS, CDR2 YFSETQ. CDR3 coding DNA: TGTGCCAGCAGCCCCGGGACAGGGTTGGCTGTGGATGGCTACACCTTC. Translated: CASSPGTGLAVDGYTF.

To note about this clonotype: Germline and junction disagree at one end, which may indicate a read error. The chain combines TRBV7-9 with TRBJ1-1, with unresolved D. Germline CDR1 and CDR2: SEHNR and FQNEAQ (reference sequence). This CDR3 is built from 14 residues. The CDR3 here is CVSSQPRKSTEAFF. The CDR3 DNA reads as TGTGTCAGCAGCCAACCACGGAAGAGCACTGAAGCTTTCTTT.

This clonotype was seen just once. V and J are TRBV4-3 and TRBJ1-6; D might be TRBD1 (5 bases). Germline CDR1 LGHNA, CDR2 YSLEER. Deletions cut 1 base from V and 9 bases from J, with 7 bases between. The CDR3 covers 13 residues. The CDR3 protein is CASSQVGASPLHF. The CDR3 DNA reads as TGCGCCAGCAGCCAAGTCGGGGCTTCACCCCTCCACTTT.